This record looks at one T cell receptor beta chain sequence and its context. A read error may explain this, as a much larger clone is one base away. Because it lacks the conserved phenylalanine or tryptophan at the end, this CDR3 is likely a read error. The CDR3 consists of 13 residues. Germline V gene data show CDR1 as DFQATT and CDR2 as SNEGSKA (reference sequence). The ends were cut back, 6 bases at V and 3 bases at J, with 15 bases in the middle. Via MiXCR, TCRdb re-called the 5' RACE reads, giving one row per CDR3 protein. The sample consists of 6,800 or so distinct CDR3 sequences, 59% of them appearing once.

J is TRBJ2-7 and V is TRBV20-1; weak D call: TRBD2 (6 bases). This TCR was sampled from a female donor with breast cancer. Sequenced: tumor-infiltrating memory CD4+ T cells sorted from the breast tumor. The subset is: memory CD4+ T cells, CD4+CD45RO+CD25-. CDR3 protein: CSASWGDRYEQYL. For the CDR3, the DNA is TGCAGTGCGAGCTGGGGGGATCGCTACGAGCAGTACCTC.